This record covers a single T cell receptor beta chain. The antigen is undetermined. The sample originates from a study of OX40 agonist ivuxolimab in advanced cancers. Study as a whole: Patients took ivuxolimab, an agonistic anti-OX40 (CD134) antibody.

Findings of the study overall: Among the nonresponders, some also had low normalized T-cell clonal expansion.

Generated by immunoSEQ multiplex PCR, the TCRdb table keeps only in-frame clones and is missing some. The table has about 80,000 clones, about four fifths seen once. This CDR3 comprises 14 residues. Trimming cost V 3 bases and J 8 bases, with 14 bases left between them. CDR1 and CDR2 (germline): SGHKS, YYEKEE (reference sequence). J is TRBJ1-4 and V is TRBV5-5, with D tentatively TRBD1 (5 bases). The sequence derives from an adult with an advanced solid tumor such as melanoma, head and neck, liver or kidney cancer. Sequencing was performed on CD4+ or CD8+ T cells sorted from blood, taken in a trial of the OX40 agonist ivuxolimab. The CDR3 reads CASSSGRLAEKLFF. CDR3 sequence (DNA): TGTGCCAGCAGCTCGGGACGTCTCGCGGAAAAACTGTTTTTT.